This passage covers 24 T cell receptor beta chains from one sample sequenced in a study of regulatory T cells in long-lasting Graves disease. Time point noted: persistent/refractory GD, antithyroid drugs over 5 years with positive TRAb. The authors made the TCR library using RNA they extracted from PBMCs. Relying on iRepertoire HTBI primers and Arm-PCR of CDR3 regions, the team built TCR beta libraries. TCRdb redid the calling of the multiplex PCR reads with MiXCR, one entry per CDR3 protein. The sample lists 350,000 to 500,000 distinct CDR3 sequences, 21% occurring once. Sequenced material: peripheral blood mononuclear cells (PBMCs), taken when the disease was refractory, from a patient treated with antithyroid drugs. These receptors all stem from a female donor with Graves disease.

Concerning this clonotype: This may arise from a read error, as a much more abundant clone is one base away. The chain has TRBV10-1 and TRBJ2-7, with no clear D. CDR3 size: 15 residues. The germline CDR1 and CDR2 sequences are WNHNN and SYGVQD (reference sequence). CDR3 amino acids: CASSQSLGHTYGQYF. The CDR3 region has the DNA TGCGCCAGCAGTCAATCTCTAGGGCATACCTACGGGCAGTACTTC.

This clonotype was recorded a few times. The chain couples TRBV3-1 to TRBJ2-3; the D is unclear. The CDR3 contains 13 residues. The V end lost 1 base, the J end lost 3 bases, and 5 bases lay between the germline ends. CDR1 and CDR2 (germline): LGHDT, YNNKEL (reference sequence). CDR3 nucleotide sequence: TGTGCCAGCAGCCAAGGCAGAACAGATACGCAGTATTTT. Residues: CASSQGRTDTQYF.

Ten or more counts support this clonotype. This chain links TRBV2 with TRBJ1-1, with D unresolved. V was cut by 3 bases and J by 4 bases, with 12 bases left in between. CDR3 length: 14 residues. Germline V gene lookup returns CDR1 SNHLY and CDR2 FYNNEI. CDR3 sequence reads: CASSEEGVTTEAFF. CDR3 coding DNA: TGTGCCAGCAGTGAGGAGGGCGTGACCACTGAAGCTTTCTTT. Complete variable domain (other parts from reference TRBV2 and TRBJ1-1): EPEVTQTPSHQVTQMGQEVILRCVPISNHLYFYWYRQILGQKVEFLVSFYNNEISEKSEIFDDQFSVERPDGSNFTLKIRSTKLEDSAMYFCASSEEGVTTEAFFGQGTRLTVV.

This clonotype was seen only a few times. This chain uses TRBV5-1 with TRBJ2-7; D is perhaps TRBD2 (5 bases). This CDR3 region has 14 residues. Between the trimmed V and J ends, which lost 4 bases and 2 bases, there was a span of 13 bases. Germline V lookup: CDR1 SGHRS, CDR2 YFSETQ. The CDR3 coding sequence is TGCGCCAGCAGCACTGGCTCGGGGACCTACGAGCAGTACTTC. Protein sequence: CASSTGSGTYEQYF.

The CDR3 DNA sequence: TGTGCCAGCAGTACCCTAGCGGCTCCGGACACCGGGGAGCTGTTTTTT. It specifies CASSTLAAPDTGELFF. The chain has TRBV6-2 or TRBV6-3 and TRBJ2-2; 7 bases are shared with TRBD2. This CDR3 has 16 residues. J was trimmed by 3 bases and V by 5 bases; bases with no gene match: 9. Germline-derived CDR1 and CDR2 are MNHEY and SVGEGT.

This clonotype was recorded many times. The CDR3 coding sequence is TGTGCCAGCACCGTGCCCGGGGGAAACACCGGGGAGCTGTTTTTT. Its translation is CASTVPGGNTGELFF. This chain joins TRBV28 and TRBJ2-2; tentative D call: TRBD2 (6 bases). The germline V and J ends were trimmed by 7 bases and 2 bases, with 14 bases remaining between them. This CDR3 contains 15 residues. In germline, CDR1 is MDHEN, CDR2 SYDVKM. The variable domain in full, completed from reference TRBV28 and TRBJ2-2, reads DVKVTQSSRYLVKRTGEKVFLECVQDMDHENMFWYRQDPGLGLRLIYFSYDVKMKEKGDIPEGYSVSREKKERFSLILESASTNQTSMYLCASTVPGGNTGELFFGEGSRLTVL.

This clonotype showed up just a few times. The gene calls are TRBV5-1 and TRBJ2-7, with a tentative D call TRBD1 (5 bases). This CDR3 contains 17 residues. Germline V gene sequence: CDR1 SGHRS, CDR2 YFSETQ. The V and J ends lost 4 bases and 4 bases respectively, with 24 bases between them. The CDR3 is CASSVNADNWFPYEQYF. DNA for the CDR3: TGCGCCAGCAGCGTAAATGCGGACAATTGGTTCCCTTACGAGCAGTACTTC.

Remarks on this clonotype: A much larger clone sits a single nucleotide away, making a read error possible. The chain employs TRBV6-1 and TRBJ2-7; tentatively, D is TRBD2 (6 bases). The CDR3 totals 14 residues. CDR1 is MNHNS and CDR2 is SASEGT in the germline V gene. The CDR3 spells CASSRPGLTYEQCF. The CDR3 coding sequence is TGTGCCAGCAGTAGACCGGGACTCACCTACGAGCAGTGCTTC.

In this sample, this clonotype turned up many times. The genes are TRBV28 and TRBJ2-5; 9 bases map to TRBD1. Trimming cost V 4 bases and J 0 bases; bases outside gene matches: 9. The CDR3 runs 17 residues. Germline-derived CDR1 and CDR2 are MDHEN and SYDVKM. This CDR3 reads CASSYLGTGRYQETQYF. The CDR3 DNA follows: TGTGCCAGCAGTTACCTCGGGACAGGGAGGTACCAAGAGACCCAGTACTTC.

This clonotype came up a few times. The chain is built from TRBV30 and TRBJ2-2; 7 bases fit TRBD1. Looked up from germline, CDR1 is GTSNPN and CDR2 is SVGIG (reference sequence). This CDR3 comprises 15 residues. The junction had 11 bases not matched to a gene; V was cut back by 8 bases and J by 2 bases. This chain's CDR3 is CAGTGTVRNTGELFF. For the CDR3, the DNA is TGTGCCGGAACCGGGACAGTCCGAAACACCGGGGAGCTGTTTTTT.

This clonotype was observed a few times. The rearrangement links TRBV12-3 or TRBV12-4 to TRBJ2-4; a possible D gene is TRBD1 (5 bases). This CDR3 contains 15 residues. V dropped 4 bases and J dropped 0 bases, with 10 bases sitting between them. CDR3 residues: CASSSTELAKNIQYF. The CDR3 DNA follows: TGTGCCAGCAGTTCGACAGAACTAGCCAAAAACATTCAGTACTTC.

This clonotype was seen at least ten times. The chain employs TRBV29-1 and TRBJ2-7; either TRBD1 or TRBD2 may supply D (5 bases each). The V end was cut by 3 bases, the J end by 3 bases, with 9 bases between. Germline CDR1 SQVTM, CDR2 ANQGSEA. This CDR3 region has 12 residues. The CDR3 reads CSVDQGDYEQYF. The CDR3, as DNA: TGCAGCGTTGATCAGGGAGACTACGAGCAGTACTTC.

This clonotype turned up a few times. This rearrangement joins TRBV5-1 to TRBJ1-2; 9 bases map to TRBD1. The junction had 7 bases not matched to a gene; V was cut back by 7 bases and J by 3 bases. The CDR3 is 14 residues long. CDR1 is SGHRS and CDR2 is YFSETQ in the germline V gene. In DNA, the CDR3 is TGCGCCAGCCGCCAACAGGGGGCCGACTATGGCTACACCTTC. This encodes CASRQQGADYGYTF.

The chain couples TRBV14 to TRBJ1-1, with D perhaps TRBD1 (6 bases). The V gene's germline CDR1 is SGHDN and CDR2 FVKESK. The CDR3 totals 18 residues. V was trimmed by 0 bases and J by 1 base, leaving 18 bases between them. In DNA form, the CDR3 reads TGTGCCAGCAGCCAAGATCGTAAGTCGGGACAATGGAACACTGAAGCTTTCTTT. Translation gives CASSQDRKSGQWNTEAFF.

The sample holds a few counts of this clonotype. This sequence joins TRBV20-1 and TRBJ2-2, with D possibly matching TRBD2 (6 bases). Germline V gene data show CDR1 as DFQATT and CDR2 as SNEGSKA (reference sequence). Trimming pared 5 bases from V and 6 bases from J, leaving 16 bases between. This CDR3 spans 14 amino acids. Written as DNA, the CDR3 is TGCAGTGCTGACCACGAACTAGCACCCGGGGAGCTGTTTTTT. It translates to CSADHELAPGELFF.

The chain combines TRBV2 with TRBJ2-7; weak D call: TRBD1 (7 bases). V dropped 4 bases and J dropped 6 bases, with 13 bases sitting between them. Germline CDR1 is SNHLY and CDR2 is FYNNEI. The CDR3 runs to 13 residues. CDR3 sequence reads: CASSGAGGFEQYF. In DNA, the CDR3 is TGTGCCAGCAGTGGGGCAGGGGGGTTCGAGCAGTACTTC. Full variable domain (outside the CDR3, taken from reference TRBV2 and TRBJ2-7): EPEVTQTPSHQVTQMGQEVILRCVPISNHLYFYWYRQILGQKVEFLVSFYNNEISEKSEIFDDQFSVERPDGSNFTLKIRSTKLEDSAMYFCASSGAGGFEQYFGPGTRLTVT.

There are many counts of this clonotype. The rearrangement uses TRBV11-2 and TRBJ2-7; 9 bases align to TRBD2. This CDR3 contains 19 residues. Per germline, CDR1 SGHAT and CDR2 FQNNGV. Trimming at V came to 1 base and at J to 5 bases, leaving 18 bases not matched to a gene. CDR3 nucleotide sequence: TGTGCCAGCAGCTTAGCTCCACCCCAAGTAGCGGGAGCCGATAACGAGCAGTACTTC. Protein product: CASSLAPPQVAGADNEQYF. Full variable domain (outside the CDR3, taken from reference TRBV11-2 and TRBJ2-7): EAGVAQSPRYKIIEKRQSVAFWCNPISGHATLYWYQQILGQGPKLLIQFQNNGVVDDSQLPKDRFSAERLKGVDSTLKIQPAKLEDSAVYLCASSLAPPQVAGADNEQYFGPGTRLTVT.

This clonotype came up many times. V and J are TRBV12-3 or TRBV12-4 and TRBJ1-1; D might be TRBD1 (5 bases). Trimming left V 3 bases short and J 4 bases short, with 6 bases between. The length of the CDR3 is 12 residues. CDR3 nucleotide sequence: TGTGCCAGCAGTTTGGGGGTCACTGAAGCTTTCTTT. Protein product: CASSLGVTEAFF.

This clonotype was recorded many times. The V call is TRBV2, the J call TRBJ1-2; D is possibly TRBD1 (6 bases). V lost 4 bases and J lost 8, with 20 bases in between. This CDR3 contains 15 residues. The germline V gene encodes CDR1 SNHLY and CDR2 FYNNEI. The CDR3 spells CASSGHPNRAEGYTF. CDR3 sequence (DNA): TGTGCCAGCAGTGGTCACCCCAACAGGGCTGAGGGCTACACCTTC. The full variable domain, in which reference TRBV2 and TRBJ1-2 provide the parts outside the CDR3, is EPEVTQTPSHQVTQMGQEVILRCVPISNHLYFYWYRQILGQKVEFLVSFYNNEISEKSEIFDDQFSVERPDGSNFTLKIRSTKLEDSAMYFCASSGHPNRAEGYTFGSGTRLTVV.

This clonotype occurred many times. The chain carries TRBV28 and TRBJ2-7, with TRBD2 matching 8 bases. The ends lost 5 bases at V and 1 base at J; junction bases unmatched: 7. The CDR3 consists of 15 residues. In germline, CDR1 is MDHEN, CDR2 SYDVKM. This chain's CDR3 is CASSQGVAGSYEQYF. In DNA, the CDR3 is TGTGCCAGCAGTCAAGGGGTAGCGGGGTCCTACGAGCAGTACTTC.

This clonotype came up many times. The CDR3 sequence: CASSLSSGGYEQYF. CDR3 DNA: TGTGCCAGCAGTTTGTCTAGCGGGGGCTACGAGCAGTACTTC. V usage is TRBV27 and J usage is TRBJ2-7; 10 bases map to TRBD2. CDR1 MNHEY and CDR2 SMNVEV come from the germline V gene (reference sequence). J was trimmed by 3 bases and V by 3 bases; bases with no gene match: 2. This CDR3 has 14 amino acids.

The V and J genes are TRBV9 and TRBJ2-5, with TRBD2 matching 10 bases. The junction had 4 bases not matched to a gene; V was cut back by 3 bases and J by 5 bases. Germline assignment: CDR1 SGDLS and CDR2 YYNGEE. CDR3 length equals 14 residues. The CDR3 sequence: CASSGQREGETQYF. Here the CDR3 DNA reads TGTGCCAGCAGCGGTCAGCGGGAGGGGGAGACCCAGTACTTC.

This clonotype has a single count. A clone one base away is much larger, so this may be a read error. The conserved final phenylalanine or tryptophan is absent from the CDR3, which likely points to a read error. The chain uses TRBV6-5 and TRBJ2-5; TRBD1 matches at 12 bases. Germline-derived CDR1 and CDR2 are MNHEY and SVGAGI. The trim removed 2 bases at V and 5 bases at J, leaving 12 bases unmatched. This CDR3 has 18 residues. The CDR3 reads CASSYDPTGTGGRETQYS. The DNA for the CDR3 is TGTGCCAGCAGTTACGATCCTACCGGGACAGGGGGCAGGGAGACCCAGTACTCC.

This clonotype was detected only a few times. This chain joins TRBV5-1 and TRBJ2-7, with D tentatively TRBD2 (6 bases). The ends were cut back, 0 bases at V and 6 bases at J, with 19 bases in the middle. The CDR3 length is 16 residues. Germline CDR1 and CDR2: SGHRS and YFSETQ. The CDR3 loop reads CASSLGSHPLGGEQYF. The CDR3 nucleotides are TGCGCCAGCAGCTTGGGGTCCCATCCGCTGGGAGGCGAGCAGTACTTC. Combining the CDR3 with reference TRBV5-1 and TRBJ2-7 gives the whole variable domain KAGVTQTPRYLIKTRGQQVTLSCSPISGHRSVSWYQQTPGQGLQFLFEYFSETQRNKGNFPGRFSGRQFSNSRSEMNVSTLELGDSALYLCASSLGSHPLGGEQYFGPGTRLTVT.